The rows below give T cell receptor beta chains drawn from one sample of a study of regulatory T cells in long-lasting Graves disease. TCRdb passed the multiplex PCR reads through MiXCR, listing each CDR3 protein once. The sample carries a few hundred thousand distinct CDR3 sequences, around 20% recorded once. Source: peripheral blood mononuclear cells (PBMCs), taken at new diagnosis, from a patient treated with antithyroid drugs. Receptor source: a female donor with Graves disease. The CDR3 runs from the conserved cysteine through the conserved F or W. D genes are given only for firm matches.

V gene: TRBV6-5
J gene: TRBJ2-5
D gene: TRBD2
CDR3 protein: CASSSASGLAQETQYF

V gene: TRBV18
J gene: TRBJ1-6
D gene: .
CDR3 protein: CASSPPFSPSPLHF

V gene: TRBV9
J gene: TRBJ2-2
D gene: .
CDR3 protein: CASRQEGLITGELFF

V gene: TRBV7-2
J gene: TRBJ2-3
D gene: .
CDR3 protein: CASSLGGGEFSTDTQYF

V gene: TRBV20-1
J gene: TRBJ2-1
D gene: .
CDR3 protein: CSAVLSSYNEQFF

V gene: TRBV20-1
J gene: TRBJ2-1
D gene: .
CDR3 protein: CSARDKATSSYNEQFF

V gene: TRBV12-3/TRBV12-4
J gene: TRBJ2-6
D gene: .
CDR3 protein: CASSRISGANVLTF

V gene: TRBV7-2
J gene: TRBJ1-2
D gene: .
CDR3 protein: CASSATAINYGYTF

V gene: TRBV3-1
J gene: TRBJ2-3
D gene: TRBD1
CDR3 protein: CASSPRRTGSTDTQYF

V gene: TRBV6-1
J gene: TRBJ1-2
D gene: .
CDR3 protein: CASDPQGLSNYGYTF

V gene: TRBV7-2
J gene: TRBJ2-3
D gene: TRBD2
CDR3 protein: CASSLQRGGPDTQYF

V gene: TRBV20-1
J gene: TRBJ2-3
D gene: TRBD2
CDR3 protein: CSATRLAGEVYTQYF

V gene: TRBV5-5
J gene: TRBJ1-1
D gene: .
CDR3 protein: CASSFLTASVSTGAFF

V gene: TRBV2
J gene: TRBJ2-3
D gene: .
CDR3 protein: CASRTGGGTDTQYF

V gene: TRBV15
J gene: TRBJ1-1
D gene: .
CDR3 protein: CATSRDLEGSTEAFF

V gene: TRBV24-1
J gene: TRBJ2-3
D gene: .
CDR3 protein: CATSDLLDSQYF

V gene: TRBV28
J gene: TRBJ2-7
D gene: TRBD1
CDR3 protein: CASLGTGGKYEQYF

V gene: TRBV7-2
J gene: TRBJ2-3
D gene: .
CDR3 protein: CASSATTSTDTQYF

V gene: TRBV7-2
J gene: TRBJ2-1
D gene: .
CDR3 protein: CASSRPAAEQFF

V gene: TRBV19
J gene: TRBJ2-6
D gene: .
CDR3 protein: CASSIQNSGANVLTF

V gene: TRBV29-1
J gene: TRBJ1-1
D gene: .
CDR3 protein: CSAQYGEGTEAFF

V gene: TRBV7-8
J gene: TRBJ2-7
D gene: .
CDR3 protein: CASSPRQGATYEQYF

V gene: TRBV6-5
J gene: TRBJ2-7
D gene: .
CDR3 protein: CASSYSKASMYEQYF

V gene: TRBV27
J gene: TRBJ1-1
D gene: .
CDR3 protein: CASRGNRANTEAFF

V gene: TRBV12-3/TRBV12-4
J gene: TRBJ2-1
D gene: .
CDR3 protein: CASFTRDQYSYNEQFF

V gene: TRBV9
J gene: TRBJ1-1
D gene: .
CDR3 protein: CASSYREGTEAFF

V gene: TRBV4-3
J gene: TRBJ1-2
D gene: .
CDR3 protein: CASSQGSESYGYTF

V gene: TRBV19
J gene: TRBJ1-1
D gene: .
CDR3 protein: CASSKGGNTEAFF

V gene: TRBV11-2
J gene: TRBJ2-3
D gene: .
CDR3 protein: CASSLDVTDTQYF

V gene: TRBV7-9
J gene: TRBJ2-7
D gene: .
CDR3 protein: CASSSTLGGTYEQYF

V gene: TRBV5-5
J gene: TRBJ1-1
D gene: .
CDR3 protein: CASSTVGAEAFF

V gene: TRBV15
J gene: TRBJ1-5
D gene: .
CDR3 protein: CATSRGGGDQPQHF

V gene: TRBV7-2
J gene: TRBJ1-5
D gene: .
CDR3 protein: CASSLWSNQPQHF

V gene: TRBV19
J gene: TRBJ1-1
D gene: .
CDR3 protein: CASRGGSAFF

V gene: TRBV5-1
J gene: TRBJ1-3
D gene: TRBD1
CDR3 protein: CASSLVGTDGNTIYF

V gene: TRBV29-1
J gene: TRBJ1-1
D gene: .
CDR3 protein: CSVEGGDRTEAFF

V gene: TRBV5-5
J gene: TRBJ1-1
D gene: TRBD1
CDR3 protein: CASRAGGLNTEAFF

V gene: TRBV20-1
J gene: TRBJ2-3
D gene: TRBD2
CDR3 protein: CSARDRLAGVPSTDTQYF

V gene: TRBV12-3/TRBV12-4
J gene: TRBJ2-7
D gene: .
CDR3 protein: CASSLGGSEQYF

V gene: TRBV10-1
J gene: TRBJ2-2
D gene: TRBD1
CDR3 protein: CASMEDRGDTGELFF

V gene: TRBV7-3
J gene: TRBJ2-3
D gene: .
CDR3 protein: CASSRDLSVTQYF

V gene: TRBV5-4
J gene: TRBJ1-2
D gene: .
CDR3 protein: CASSPSLGGGENGYTF

V gene: TRBV20-1
J gene: TRBJ1-1
D gene: TRBD1
CDR3 protein: CSASRNRGNTEASF

V gene: TRBV5-1
J gene: TRBJ2-3
D gene: .
CDR3 protein: CASSLLLGGRTTDTQYF

V gene: TRBV27
J gene: TRBJ2-7
D gene: TRBD1
CDR3 protein: CASSRTGTALYEQYF

V gene: TRBV7-8
J gene: TRBJ1-1
D gene: TRBD1
CDR3 protein: CASRRTRQGGMNTEAFF

V gene: TRBV6-2/TRBV6-3
J gene: TRBJ2-3
D gene: .
CDR3 protein: CASSYFLLVEYTQYF

V gene: TRBV9
J gene: TRBJ2-2
D gene: TRBD2
CDR3 protein: CASSNKREVTGELFF

V gene: TRBV7-2
J gene: TRBJ2-7
D gene: .
CDR3 protein: CASSLDVRHSPYEQYF

V gene: TRBV7-3
J gene: TRBJ2-1
D gene: TRBD2
CDR3 protein: CASSPVAGGWNEQFF

V gene: TRBV11-2
J gene: TRBJ1-1
D gene: .
CDR3 protein: CASSLKRNTEAFF

V gene: TRBV6-2/TRBV6-3
J gene: TRBJ2-2
D gene: TRBD1
CDR3 protein: CASSLTPTGTGEAGELFF

V gene: TRBV9
J gene: TRBJ2-7
D gene: TRBD2
CDR3 protein: CASSVGGGGTEQYF

V gene: TRBV20-1
J gene: TRBJ2-5
D gene: TRBD2
CDR3 protein: CSARGLAGGTQYF

V gene: TRBV6-5
J gene: TRBJ2-6
D gene: .
CDR3 protein: CASSYQGGANVLTF